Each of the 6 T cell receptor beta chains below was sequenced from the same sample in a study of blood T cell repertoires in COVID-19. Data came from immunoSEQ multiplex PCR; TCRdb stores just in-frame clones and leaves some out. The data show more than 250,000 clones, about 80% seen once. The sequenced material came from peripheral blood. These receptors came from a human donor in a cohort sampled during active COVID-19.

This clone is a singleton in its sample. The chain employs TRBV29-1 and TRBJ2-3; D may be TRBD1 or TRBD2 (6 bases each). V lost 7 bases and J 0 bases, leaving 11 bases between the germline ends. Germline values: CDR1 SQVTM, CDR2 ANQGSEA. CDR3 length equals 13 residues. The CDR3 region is CSAGAVSTDTQYF. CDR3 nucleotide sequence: TGCAGCGCGGGGGCCGTAAGCACAGATACGCAGTATTTT.

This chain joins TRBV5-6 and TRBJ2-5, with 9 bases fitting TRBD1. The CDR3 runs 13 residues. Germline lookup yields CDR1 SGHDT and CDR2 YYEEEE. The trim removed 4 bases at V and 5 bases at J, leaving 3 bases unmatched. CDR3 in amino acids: CASSLDRGETQYF. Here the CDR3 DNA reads TGTGCCAGCAGCCTAGACAGGGGGGAGACCCAGTACTTC. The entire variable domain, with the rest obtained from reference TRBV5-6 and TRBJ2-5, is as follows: DAGVTQSPTHLIKTRGQQVTLRCSPKSGHDTVSWYQQALGQGPQFIFQYYEEEERQRGNFPDRFSGHQFPNYSSELNVNALLLGDSALYLCASSLDRGETQYFGPGTRLLVL.

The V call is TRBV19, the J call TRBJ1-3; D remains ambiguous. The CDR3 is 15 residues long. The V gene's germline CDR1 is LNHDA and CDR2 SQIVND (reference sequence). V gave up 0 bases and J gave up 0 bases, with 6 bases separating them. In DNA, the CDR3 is TGTGCCAGTAGTATAGAGGGCCACTCTGGAAACACCATATATTTT. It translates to CASSIEGHSGNTIYF.

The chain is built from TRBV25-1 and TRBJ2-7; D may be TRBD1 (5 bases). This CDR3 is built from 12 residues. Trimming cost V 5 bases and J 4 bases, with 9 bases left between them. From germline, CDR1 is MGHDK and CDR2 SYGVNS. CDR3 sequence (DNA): TGTGCCAGCAGTCAGGGTTATTACGAGCAGTACTTC. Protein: CASSQGYYEQYF.

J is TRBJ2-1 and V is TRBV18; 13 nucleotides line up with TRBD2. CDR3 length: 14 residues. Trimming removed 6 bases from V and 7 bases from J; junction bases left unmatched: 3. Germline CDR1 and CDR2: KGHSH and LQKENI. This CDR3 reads CASSALAGGNEQFF. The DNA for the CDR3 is TGTGCCAGCTCGGCACTAGCGGGAGGGAATGAGCAGTTCTTC.

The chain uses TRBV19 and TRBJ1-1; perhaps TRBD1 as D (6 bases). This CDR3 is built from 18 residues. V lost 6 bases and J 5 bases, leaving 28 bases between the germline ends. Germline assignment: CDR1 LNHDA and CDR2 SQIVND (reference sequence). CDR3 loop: CASSDERLAGESKTEAFF. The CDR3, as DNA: TGTGCCAGTAGCGATGAACGGCTCGCAGGGGAGTCGAAAACTGAAGCTTTCTTT. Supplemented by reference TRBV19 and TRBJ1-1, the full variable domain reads DGGITQSPKYLFRKEGQNVTLSCEQNLNHDAMYWYRQDPGQGLRLIYYSQIVNDFQKGDIAEGYSVSREKKESFPLTVTSAQKNPTAFYLCASSDERLAGESKTEAFFGQGTRLTVV.